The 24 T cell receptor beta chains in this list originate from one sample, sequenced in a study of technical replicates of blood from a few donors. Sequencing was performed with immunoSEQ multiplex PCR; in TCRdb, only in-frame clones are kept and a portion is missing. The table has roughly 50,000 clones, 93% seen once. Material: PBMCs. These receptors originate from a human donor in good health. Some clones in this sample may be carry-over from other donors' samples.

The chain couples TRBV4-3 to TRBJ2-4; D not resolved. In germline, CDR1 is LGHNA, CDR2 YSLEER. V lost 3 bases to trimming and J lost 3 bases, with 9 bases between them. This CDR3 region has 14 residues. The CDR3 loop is CASSQEWLKNIQYF. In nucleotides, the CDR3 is TGCGCCAGCAGCCAGGAGTGGCTCAAAAACATTCAGTACTTC.

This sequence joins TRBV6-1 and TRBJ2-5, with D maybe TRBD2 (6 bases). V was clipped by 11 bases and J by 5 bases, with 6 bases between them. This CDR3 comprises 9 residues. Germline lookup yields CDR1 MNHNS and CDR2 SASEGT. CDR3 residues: CAGGETQYF. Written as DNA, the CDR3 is TGTGCCGGAGGGGAGACCCAGTACTTC.

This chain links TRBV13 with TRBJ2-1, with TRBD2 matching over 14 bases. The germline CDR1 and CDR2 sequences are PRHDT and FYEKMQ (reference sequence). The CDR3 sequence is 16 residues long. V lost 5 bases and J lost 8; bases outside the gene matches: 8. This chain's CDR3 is CASSPPGLAGVDEQFF. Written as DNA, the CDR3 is TGTGCCAGCAGCCCACCGGGACTAGCGGGAGTTGATGAGCAGTTCTTC.

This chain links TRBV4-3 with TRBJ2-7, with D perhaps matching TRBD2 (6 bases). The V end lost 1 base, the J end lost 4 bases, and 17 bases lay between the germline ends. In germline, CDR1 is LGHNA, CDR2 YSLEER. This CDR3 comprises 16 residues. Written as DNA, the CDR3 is TGCGCCAGCAGCCAAGCCTTTCCCGGGGGATCATACGAGCAGTACTTC. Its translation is CASSQAFPGGSYEQYF.

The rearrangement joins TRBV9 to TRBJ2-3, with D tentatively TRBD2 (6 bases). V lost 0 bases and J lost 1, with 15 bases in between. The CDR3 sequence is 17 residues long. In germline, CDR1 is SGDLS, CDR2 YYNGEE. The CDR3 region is CASSVAPGRERTDTQYF. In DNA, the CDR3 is TGTGCCAGCAGCGTAGCCCCCGGACGGGAGCGCACAGATACGCAGTATTTT.

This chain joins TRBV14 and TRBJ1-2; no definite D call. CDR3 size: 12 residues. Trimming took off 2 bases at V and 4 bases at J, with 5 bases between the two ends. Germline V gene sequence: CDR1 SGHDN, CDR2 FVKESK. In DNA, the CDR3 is TGTGCCAGCAGCCAAAATCTCTATGGCTACACCTTC. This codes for CASSQNLYGYTF.

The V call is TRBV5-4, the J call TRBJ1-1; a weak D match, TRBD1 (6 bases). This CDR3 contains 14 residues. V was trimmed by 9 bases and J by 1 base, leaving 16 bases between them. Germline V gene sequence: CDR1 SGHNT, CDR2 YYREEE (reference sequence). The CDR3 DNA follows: TGTGCCACCATGTTACAGGGAACGAACACTGAAGCTTTCTTT. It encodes CATMLQGTNTEAFF.

In nucleotides, the CDR3 is TGTGCCAGCAGCTTGCCCCGACAGGGTCGCGAGACCCAGTACTTC. Translating it yields CASSLPRQGRETQYF. The chain employs TRBV5-6 and TRBJ2-5; 7 nucleotides line up with TRBD1. The CDR3 is made up of 15 amino acids. Losses at the gene ends were 1 base for V and 5 bases for J; bases not matched to a gene: 8. From germline, CDR1 is SGHDT and CDR2 YYEEEE.

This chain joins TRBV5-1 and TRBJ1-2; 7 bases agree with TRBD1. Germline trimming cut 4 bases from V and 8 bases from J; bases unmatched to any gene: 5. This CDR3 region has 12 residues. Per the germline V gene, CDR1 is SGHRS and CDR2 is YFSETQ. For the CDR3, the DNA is TGCGCCAGCAGCGTCGACAGGGACGGCTACACCTTC. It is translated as CASSVDRDGYTF.

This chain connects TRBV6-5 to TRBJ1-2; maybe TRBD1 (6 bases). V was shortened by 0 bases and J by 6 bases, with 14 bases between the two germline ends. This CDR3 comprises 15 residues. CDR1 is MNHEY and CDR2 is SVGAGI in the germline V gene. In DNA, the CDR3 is TGTGCCAGCAGTTACTCGTTGACAGGATCCGATGGCTACACCTTC. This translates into CASSYSLTGSDGYTF.

Written as DNA, the CDR3 is TGTGCCAGCAGCTTGGTTGCCGGGTTGAGGACCGGGGAGCTGTTTTTT. Its translation: CASSLVAGLRTGELFF. The chain carries TRBV5-4 and TRBJ2-2; D is uncertain. V lost 0 bases and J lost 5, with 14 bases in between. Germline lookup yields CDR1 SGHNT and CDR2 YYREEE (reference sequence). This CDR3 has 16 amino acids. Looking up the rest from reference TRBV5-4 and TRBJ2-2 gives the full variable domain: ETGVTQSPTHLIKTRGQQVTLRCSSQSGHNTVSWYQQALGQGPQFIFQYYREEENGRGNFPPRFSGLQFPNYSSELNVNALELDDSALYLCASSLVAGLRTGELFFGEGSRLTVL.

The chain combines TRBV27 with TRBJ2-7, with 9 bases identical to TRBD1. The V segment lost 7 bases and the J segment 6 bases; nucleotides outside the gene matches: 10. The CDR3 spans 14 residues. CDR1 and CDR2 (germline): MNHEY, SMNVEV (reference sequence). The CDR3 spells CASTVTGGVGEQYF. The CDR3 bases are TGTGCCAGCACAGTGACAGGGGGTGTTGGCGAGCAGTACTTC.

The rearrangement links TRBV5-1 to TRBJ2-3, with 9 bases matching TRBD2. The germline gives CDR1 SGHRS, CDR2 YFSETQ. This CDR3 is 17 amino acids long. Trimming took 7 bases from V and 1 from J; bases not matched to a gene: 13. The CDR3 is CASAISGRGAGTDTQYF. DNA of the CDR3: TGCGCCAGCGCGATTAGCGGGAGAGGGGCGGGCACAGATACGCAGTATTTT.

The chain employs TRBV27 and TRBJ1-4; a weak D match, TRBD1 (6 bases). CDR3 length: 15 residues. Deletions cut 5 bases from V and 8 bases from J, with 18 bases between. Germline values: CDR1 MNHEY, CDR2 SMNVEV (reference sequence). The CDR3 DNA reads TGTGCCAGCAGTCCCGTAGGGGGGGTTGGGGAAAAACTGTTTTTT. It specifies CASSPVGGVGEKLFF.

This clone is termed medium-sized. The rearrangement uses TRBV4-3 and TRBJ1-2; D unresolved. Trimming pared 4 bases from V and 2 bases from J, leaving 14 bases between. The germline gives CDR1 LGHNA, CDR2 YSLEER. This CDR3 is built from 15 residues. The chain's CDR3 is CASSPEEEGNYGYTF. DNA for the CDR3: TGCGCCAGCAGCCCAGAAGAGGAGGGAAACTATGGCTACACCTTC.

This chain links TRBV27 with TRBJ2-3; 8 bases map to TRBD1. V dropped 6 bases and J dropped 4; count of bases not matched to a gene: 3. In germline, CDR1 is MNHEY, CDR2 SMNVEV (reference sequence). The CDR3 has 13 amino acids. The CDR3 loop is CASRRTGSDTQYF. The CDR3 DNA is TGTGCCAGCAGACGGACAGGGTCAGATACGCAGTATTTT.

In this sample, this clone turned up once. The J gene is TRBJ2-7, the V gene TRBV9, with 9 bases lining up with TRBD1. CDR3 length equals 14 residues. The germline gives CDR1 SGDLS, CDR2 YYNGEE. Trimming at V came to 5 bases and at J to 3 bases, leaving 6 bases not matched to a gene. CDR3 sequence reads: CASSQMGQGYEQYF. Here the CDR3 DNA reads TGTGCCAGCAGTCAAATGGGACAGGGCTACGAGCAGTACTTC.

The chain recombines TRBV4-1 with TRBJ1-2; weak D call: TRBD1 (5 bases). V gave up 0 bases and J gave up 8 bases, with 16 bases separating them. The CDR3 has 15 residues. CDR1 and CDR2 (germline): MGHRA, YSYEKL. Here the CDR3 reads CASSQDRQGIGGYTF. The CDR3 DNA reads TGCGCCAGCAGCCAAGATAGGCAGGGTATCGGAGGCTACACCTTC.

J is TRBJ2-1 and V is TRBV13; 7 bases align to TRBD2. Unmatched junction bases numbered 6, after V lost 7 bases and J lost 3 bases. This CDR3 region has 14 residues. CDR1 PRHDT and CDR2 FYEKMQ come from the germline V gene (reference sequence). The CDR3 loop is CASNLGRDYNEQFF. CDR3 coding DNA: TGTGCCAGCAACCTGGGGAGGGACTACAATGAGCAGTTCTTC.

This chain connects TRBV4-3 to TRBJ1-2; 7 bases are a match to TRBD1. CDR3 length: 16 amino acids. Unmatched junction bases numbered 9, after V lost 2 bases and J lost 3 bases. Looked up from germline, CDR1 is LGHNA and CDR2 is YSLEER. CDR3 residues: CASSQFIDRDDYGYTF. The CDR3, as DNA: TGCGCCAGCAGCCAATTCATCGACAGGGACGACTATGGCTACACCTTC.

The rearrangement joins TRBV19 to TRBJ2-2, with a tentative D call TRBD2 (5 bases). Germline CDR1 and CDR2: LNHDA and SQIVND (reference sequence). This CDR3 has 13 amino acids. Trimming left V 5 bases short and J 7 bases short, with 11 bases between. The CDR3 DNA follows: TGTGCCAGTAGTTTCCGACGGGGCGGGGAGCTGTTTTTT. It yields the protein CASSFRRGGELFF.

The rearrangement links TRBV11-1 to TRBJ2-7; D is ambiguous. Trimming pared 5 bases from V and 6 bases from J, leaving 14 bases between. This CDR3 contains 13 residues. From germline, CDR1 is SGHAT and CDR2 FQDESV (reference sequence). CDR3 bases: TGTGCCAGCAGCCCTTTTATTGTCGGCGAGCAGTACTTC. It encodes CASSPFIVGEQYF.

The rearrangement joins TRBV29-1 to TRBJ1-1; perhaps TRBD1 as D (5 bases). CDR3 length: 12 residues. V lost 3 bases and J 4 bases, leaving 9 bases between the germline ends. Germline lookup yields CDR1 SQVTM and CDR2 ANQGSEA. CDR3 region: CSVDGGGTEAFF. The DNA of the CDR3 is TGCAGCGTTGACGGGGGGGGCACTGAAGCTTTCTTT.

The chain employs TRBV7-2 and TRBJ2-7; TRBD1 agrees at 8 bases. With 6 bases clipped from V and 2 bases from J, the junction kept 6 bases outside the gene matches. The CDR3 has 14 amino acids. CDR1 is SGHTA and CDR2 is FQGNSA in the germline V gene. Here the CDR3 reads CASSRDRSTYEQYF. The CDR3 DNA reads TGTGCCAGCAGTAGGGACAGGTCAACCTACGAGCAGTACTTC.